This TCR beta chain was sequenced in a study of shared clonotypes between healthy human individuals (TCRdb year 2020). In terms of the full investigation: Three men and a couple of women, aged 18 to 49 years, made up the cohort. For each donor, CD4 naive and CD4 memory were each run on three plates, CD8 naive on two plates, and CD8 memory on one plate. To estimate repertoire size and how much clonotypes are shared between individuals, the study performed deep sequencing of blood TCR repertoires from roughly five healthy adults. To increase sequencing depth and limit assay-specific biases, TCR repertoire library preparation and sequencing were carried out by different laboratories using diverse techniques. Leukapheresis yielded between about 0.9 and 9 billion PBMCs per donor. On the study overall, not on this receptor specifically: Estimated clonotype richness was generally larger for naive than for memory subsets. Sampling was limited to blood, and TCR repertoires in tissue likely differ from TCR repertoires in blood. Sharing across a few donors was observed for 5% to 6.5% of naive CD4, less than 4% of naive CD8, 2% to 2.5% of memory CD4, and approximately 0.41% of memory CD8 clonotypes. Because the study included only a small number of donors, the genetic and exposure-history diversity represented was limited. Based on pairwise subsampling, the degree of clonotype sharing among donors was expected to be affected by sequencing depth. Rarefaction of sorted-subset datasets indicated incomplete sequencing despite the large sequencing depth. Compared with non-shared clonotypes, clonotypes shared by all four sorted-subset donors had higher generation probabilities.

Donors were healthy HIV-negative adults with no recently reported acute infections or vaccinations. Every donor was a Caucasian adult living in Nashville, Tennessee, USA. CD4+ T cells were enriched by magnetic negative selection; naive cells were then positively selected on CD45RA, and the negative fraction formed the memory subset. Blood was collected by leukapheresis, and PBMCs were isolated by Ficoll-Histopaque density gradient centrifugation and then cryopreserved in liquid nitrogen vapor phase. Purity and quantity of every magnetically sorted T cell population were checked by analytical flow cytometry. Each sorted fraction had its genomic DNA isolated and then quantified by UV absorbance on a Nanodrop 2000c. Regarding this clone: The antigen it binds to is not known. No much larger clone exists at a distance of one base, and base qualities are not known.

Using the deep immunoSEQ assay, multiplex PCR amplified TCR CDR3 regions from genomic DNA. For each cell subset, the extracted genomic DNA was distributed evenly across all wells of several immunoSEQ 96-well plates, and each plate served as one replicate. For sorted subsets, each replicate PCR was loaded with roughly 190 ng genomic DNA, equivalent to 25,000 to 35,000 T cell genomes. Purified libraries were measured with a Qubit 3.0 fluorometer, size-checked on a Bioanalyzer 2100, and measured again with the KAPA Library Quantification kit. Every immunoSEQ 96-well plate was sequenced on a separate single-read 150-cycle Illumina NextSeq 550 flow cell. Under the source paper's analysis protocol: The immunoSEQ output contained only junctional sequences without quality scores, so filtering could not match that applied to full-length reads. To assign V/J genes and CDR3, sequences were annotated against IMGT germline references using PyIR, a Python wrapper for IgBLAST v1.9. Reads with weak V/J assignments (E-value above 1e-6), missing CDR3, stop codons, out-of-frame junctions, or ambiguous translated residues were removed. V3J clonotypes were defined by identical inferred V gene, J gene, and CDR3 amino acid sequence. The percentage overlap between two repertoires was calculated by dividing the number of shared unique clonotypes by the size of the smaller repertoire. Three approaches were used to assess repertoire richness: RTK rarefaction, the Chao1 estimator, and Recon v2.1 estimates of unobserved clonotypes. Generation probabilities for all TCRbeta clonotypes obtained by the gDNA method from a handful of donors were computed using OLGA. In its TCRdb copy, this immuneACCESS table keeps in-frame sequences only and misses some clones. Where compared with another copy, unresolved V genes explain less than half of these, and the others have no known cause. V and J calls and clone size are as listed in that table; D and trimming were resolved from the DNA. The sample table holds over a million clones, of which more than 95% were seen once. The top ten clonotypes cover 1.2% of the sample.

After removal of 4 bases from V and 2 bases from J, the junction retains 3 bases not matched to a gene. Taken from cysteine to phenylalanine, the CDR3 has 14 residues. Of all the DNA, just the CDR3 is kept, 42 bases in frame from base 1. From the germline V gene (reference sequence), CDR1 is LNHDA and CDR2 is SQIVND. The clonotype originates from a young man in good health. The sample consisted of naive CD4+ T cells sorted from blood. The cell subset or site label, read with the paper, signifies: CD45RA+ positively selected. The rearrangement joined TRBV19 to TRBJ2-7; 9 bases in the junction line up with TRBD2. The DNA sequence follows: TGTGCCAGTAGTACGACTAGCGGACCCTACGAGCAGTACTTC. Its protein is CASSTTSGPYEQYF.